This T cell receptor beta chain was found in a study of PD-L1 blockade in urothelial cancer. Whole-study context: Each participant's history included 0 to 3 prior chemotherapy regimens. Blood analysis took place 3 weeks (second dose) and 6 weeks after treatment start. A median of 141,255 T cells was found in the blood samples.

This clone appeared a single time. Specified time point: pretreatment peripheral blood. Synthetic spike-ins, TCR analog templates, were added into each PCR. Profiling relied on immunoSEQ multiplex PCR, and the TCRdb table lists in-frame clones only, not all of them. The table lists some 45,000 clones, 70% to 90% of them singletons. The sample here was PBMCs, taken around atezolizumab (anti-PD-L1) treatment. The source is a donor at least 40 years old with urothelial cancer.

CDR3 sequence: CASSQDGGPHNEQFF. Here the CDR3 DNA reads TGCGCCAGCAGCCAAGACGGGGGTCCCCACAATGAGCAGTTCTTC. V is TRBV4-3 and J is TRBJ2-1, with D maybe TRBD2 (6 bases). The germline gives CDR1 LGHNA, CDR2 YSLEER. V was cut by 0 bases and J by 5 bases, with 11 bases left in between. This CDR3 is built from 15 residues.